This TCR beta chain was identified during a study of blood T cell repertoires in COVID-19. Whole-study context: Sources were T cells, B-cell-depleted T cells, or PBMCs; the material itself was cDNA or gDNA.

This CDR3 region has 14 residues. In germline, CDR1 is KGHSH, CDR2 LQKENI. V lost 1 base and J lost 4, with 10 bases in between. For this clone: This sample includes further DNA sequences coding for the same CDR3.

Original processing notes: Amplification of reference gene primers provided the estimated nucleated cell counts. Assay: immunoSEQ multiplex PCR; the TCRdb copy retains only in-frame clones and omits some. V, J and clone size derive from that table, while D and trimming were established from the DNA sequence. The data show about 78,000 clones, 86% seen once. This TCR was recovered from a man aged 50-59 years with active or convalescent COVID-19. Sequencing used peripheral blood. This rearrangement joins TRBV18 to TRBJ1-1; D may be TRBD1 (5 bases). The CDR3 DNA reads as TGTGCCAGCTCACCACGAGACAGAGGCACTGAAGCTTTCTTT. This sequence encodes CASSPRDRGTEAFF.